Given below is one TCR beta chain in context. This entry belongs to a study of blood T cell repertoires in COVID-19. Turning to the study itself: Sample material is recorded as cDNA or gDNA derived from T cells, B-cell-depleted T cells, or PBMCs.

Trimming left V 2 bases short and J 0 bases short, with 12 bases between. The CDR3 length is 16 residues. The germline V gene encodes CDR1 SGHVS and CDR2 FQNEAQ. The assay was immunoSEQ multiplex PCR, and TCRdb's table has in-frame clones only and misses some. Of around 35,000 clones listed, approximately 88% are singletons. The genes are TRBV7-8 and TRBJ2-3; possibly TRBD2 for D (7 bases). This clonotype was obtained from a human donor in a cohort sampled during active COVID-19. Sequencing was carried out using peripheral blood. The DNA for the CDR3 is TGTGCCAGCAGCTTATACGCGGGGGCTAGCACAGATACGCAGTATTTT. This codes for CASSLYAGASTDTQYF.